This TCR beta chain is drawn from a study of T cells after yellow fever vaccination. UMIs and a universal primer site were added when TCR cDNA was made by 5'RACE template switching. MiXCR, run by TCRdb on the 5' RACE reads, gives a single entry per CDR3 protein. Here the sample spans under 150,000 distinct CDR3 sequences, 6.5% to 8.5% being singletons. This clonotype showed up just a few times. Trimming left V 4 bases short and J 2 bases short, with 17 bases between. CDR3 size: 16 residues. From germline, CDR1 is SGDLS and CDR2 YYNGEE. The TCR sequence derives from a man aged 25-45 years who received the YFV17D yellow fever vaccine. Sample: CD4+ T cells sorted from PBMCs, taken 5 days after the yellow fever booster vaccination. This chain links TRBV9 with TRBJ2-3, with D perhaps TRBD1 (5 bases). CDR3 loop: CASSFLDTSATDTQYF. The CDR3 coding sequence is TGTGCCAGCAGCTTCCTGGACACCTCAGCCACAGATACGCAGTATTTT. Full variable domain (remainder filled in from reference TRBV9 and TRBJ2-3): DSGVTQTPKHLITATGQRVTLRCSPRSGDLSVYWYQQSLDQGLQFLIQYYNGEERAKGNILERFSAQQFPDLHSELNLSSLELGDSALYFCASSFLDTSATDTQYFGPGTRLTVL.